This T cell receptor (beta chain) was profiled in a study of shared clonotypes between healthy human individuals. This clone was seen only once. As defined, naive CD8 cells were CD45RO-negative and positively selected for CCR7, with terminally differentiated effector memory CD45RA+ cells excluded. CDR3 length: 15 residues. Looked up from germline, CDR1 is SGHTA and CDR2 is FQGTGA. The V and J ends lost 5 bases and 2 bases, in that order; junction bases with no gene match: 9. Some clones are missing from TCRdb's copy, which holds only in-frame ones; the method was immunoSEQ multiplex PCR. The sample lists some 2.1 million clones, 80% to 95% seen once, with less than 2% in the top ten.

The sample taken for sequencing was naive CD8+ T cells from PBMCs. V is TRBV7-3 and J is TRBJ2-7; TRBD1 agrees at 7 bases. This TCR came from a man in his late teens or twenties in good health. Some clones in this sample may be carry-over from other donors' samples. CDR3: CASSLGTGTAYEQYF. CDR3 sequence (DNA): TGTGCCAGCAGCCTCGGAACCGGGACAGCCTACGAGCAGTACTTC.